The 5 T cell receptor beta chains in this list originate from one sample, sequenced in a study of blood T cells in healthy people across ages. Alongside a J-beta primer mix, a sample-barcoded 5' primer served in a second PCR lasting roughly 7 to 12 cycles. TCRdb reprocessed the 5' RACE reads with MiXCR, giving one entry per CDR3 protein. The sample includes approximately 820,000 distinct CDR3 sequences, under 45% seen only once; the top ten take roughly 18%. The sequenced sample was blood. These receptors were collected from a man aged 55 to 70 in good health.

This clonotype occurred a few times. The gene calls are TRBV7-8 and TRBJ1-2; the match to TRBD1 covers 7 bases. Unmatched junction bases numbered 9, after V lost 2 bases and J lost 6 bases. The CDR3 is 15 residues long. Germline V gives CDR1 SGHVS, CDR2 FQNEAQ. In DNA form, the CDR3 reads TGTGCCAGCAGCTTAACGGCGACAGGGTGGGATGGCTACACCTTC. The encoded protein is CASSLTATGWDGYTF.

The chain has TRBV6-2 or TRBV6-3 and TRBJ2-1, with 8 bases matching TRBD1. The ends lost 7 bases at V and 6 bases at J; junction bases unmatched: 11. This CDR3 has 15 amino acids. CDR1 MNHEY and CDR2 SVGEGT come from the germline V gene. This CDR3 reads CASKWTGQRFNEQFF. The CDR3 bases are TGTGCCAGCAAATGGACAGGGCAAAGATTCAATGAGCAGTTCTTC.

Comment on this clonotype: A much more abundant neighbour one base away suggests this may be a read error. The chain's CDR3 is CASRENTEAFF. DNA for the CDR3: TGTGCCAGCAGGGAGAACACTGAAGCTTTCTTT. The chain combines TRBV6-2 or TRBV6-3 with TRBJ1-1; D not resolved. Trimming cost V 6 bases and J 1 base, with 3 bases left between them. The CDR3 totals 11 residues. Per the germline V gene, CDR1 is MNHEY and CDR2 is SVGEGT.

The rearrangement links TRBV7-2 to TRBJ2-5; no clear D gene. The DNA end is a closer match to TRBJ2-7, so the J assignment may be wrong. This CDR3 contains 11 residues. Germline V gene data show CDR1 as SGHTA and CDR2 as FQGNSA. Written as DNA, the CDR3 is TGTGCCAGCAGCCGAAGCTGCGAGCAGTACTTC. This gives the protein CASSRSCEQYF.

Only a few counts were recorded for this clonotype. The genes are TRBV20-1 and TRBJ2-5; no reliable D call. The CDR3 is made up of 13 amino acids. Germline CDR1 DFQATT, CDR2 SNEGSKA (reference sequence). V lost 6 bases and J lost 5, with 16 bases in between. The CDR3 nucleotides are TGCAGTGCAATATTACCTTTGGCGGAGACCCAGTACTTC. Translation: CSAILPLAETQYF.